Below are 23 T cell receptor beta chains sequenced from a single sample in a study of long-term antiretroviral therapy in people with HIV. The authors ran the immunoSEQ assay, v3.0, at survey level. Assay used: immunoSEQ multiplex PCR; TCRdb lists only in-frame clones, some missing. The table records over 15,000 clones, 90% to 95% of them present only once. This material consisted of unsorted PBMCs, taken 0.3 years after starting antiretroviral therapy. These receptors all come from a man in his sixties with HIV.

The chain employs TRBV6-1 and TRBJ2-5; D unclear. This CDR3 region has 13 residues. In germline, CDR1 is MNHNS, CDR2 SASEGT. The ends were cut back, 1 base at V and 4 bases at J, with 7 bases in the middle. CDR3 bases: TGTGCCAGCAGTGAAGGGGTCAGAGAGACCCAGTACTTC. This gives the protein CASSEGVRETQYF.

The chain uses TRBV18 and TRBJ1-1; D remains ambiguous. CDR3 size: 14 residues. V was shortened by 5 bases and J by 5 bases, with 15 bases between the two germline ends. The V gene's germline CDR1 is KGHSH and CDR2 LQKENI. Here the CDR3 reads CASSSTGKGTEAFF. The CDR3 region has the DNA TGTGCCAGCTCATCAACGGGGAAGGGTACTGAAGCTTTCTTT.

The J gene is TRBJ2-5, the V gene TRBV5-4; TRBD1 might be the D (6 bases). With 0 bases removed from V and 1 base from J, the gap between germline ends came to 16 bases. Germline V gene data show CDR1 as SGHNT and CDR2 as YYREEE (reference sequence). The CDR3 is 17 residues long. DNA of the CDR3: TGTGCCAGCAGCTTGGAGCTAACCGGGACACCCCAAGAGACCCAGTACTTC. It is translated as CASSLELTGTPQETQYF. Based on the CDR3 plus reference TRBV5-4 and TRBJ2-5, the full variable domain is ETGVTQSPTHLIKTRGQQVTLRCSSQSGHNTVSWYQQALGQGPQFIFQYYREEENGRGNFPPRFSGLQFPNYSSELNVNALELDDSALYLCASSLELTGTPQETQYFGPGTRLLVL.

Only a few counts were recorded for this clone. The chain carries TRBV7-3 and TRBJ1-2; D may be TRBD1 (5 bases). CDR1 is SGHTA, CDR2 FQGTGA, per germline. Trimming stripped 2 bases from V and 3 bases from J, with 13 bases between. The CDR3 sequence is 15 residues long. CDR3 protein: CASSLGEGADYGYTF. The CDR3 DNA follows: TGTGCCAGCAGCTTAGGAGAAGGGGCGGACTATGGCTACACCTTC.

This clone was seen a few times. The J gene is TRBJ1-5, the V gene TRBV2, with D possibly matching TRBD1 (6 bases). Germline V gene sequence: CDR1 SNHLY, CDR2 FYNNEI. The CDR3 runs 14 residues. V lost 1 base, J lost 9 bases, and 13 bases lay in between. CDR3 in amino acids: CASSEGVRGMPQHF. CDR3 coding DNA: TGTGCCAGCAGTGAAGGCGTCAGGGGCATGCCCCAGCATTTT.

This clone showed up just once. J is TRBJ2-3 and V is TRBV29-1; TRBD2 aligns across 12 bases. The CDR3 runs to 14 residues. Germline lookup yields CDR1 SQVTM and CDR2 ANQGSEA. With V trimmed by 6 bases and J by 5 bases, 6 bases remained unmatched. This chain's CDR3 is CSVRTSGEGDTQYF. For the CDR3, the DNA is TGCAGCGTAAGGACTAGCGGGGAGGGAGATACGCAGTATTTT.

V usage is TRBV29-1 and J usage is TRBJ2-7; TRBD1 matches at 7 bases. In germline, CDR1 is SQVTM, CDR2 ANQGSEA. V gave up 5 bases and J gave up 4 bases; unmatched junction bases: 8. CDR3 size: 13 residues. The CDR3 is CSVRTGFLYEQYF. The CDR3 DNA reads TGCAGCGTTCGGACAGGTTTCCTGTACGAGCAGTACTTC.

Comments on this clone: Other nucleotide sequences in the sample specify the same CDR3. The chain couples TRBV18 to TRBJ1-2; 9 bases map to TRBD1. This CDR3 contains 16 residues. V dropped 5 bases and J dropped 7; count of bases not matched to a gene: 14. Germline V gives CDR1 KGHSH, CDR2 LQKENI. The CDR3 loop is CASSANAQGASGGYTF. The CDR3 nucleotides read TGTGCCAGCTCAGCGAATGCACAGGGGGCTTCGGGTGGCTACACCTTC.

V gene TRBV15 combines with J gene TRBJ2-5, with D hard to call. This CDR3 contains 13 residues. The ends were cut back, 3 bases at V and 5 bases at J, with 10 bases in the middle. CDR1 and CDR2 (germline): LNHNV, YYDKDF (reference sequence). CDR3 residues: CATSRARQETQYF. The DNA of the CDR3 is TGTGCCACCAGCAGGGCCCGTCAGGAGACCCAGTACTTC.

This clone has only one observation. The gene calls are TRBV7-9 and TRBJ1-2; D is possibly TRBD1 (5 bases). There are 14 residues in the CDR3. The germline V gene has CDR1 SEHNR and CDR2 FQNEAQ (reference sequence). Trimming removed 5 bases at V and 8 bases at J, with 18 bases between. The CDR3 region has the DNA TGTGCCAGCAGCCTTCCGGTACGGGGCAGGGGCTACACCTTC. It translates to CASSLPVRGRGYTF.

The rearrangement links TRBV5-1 to TRBJ2-2; D gene unclear. CDR3 length: 14 amino acids. The germline V and J ends were trimmed by 2 bases and 6 bases, with 11 bases remaining between them. From germline, CDR1 is SGHRS and CDR2 YFSETQ. The CDR3 DNA reads TGCGCCAGCAGCTTCGACGTGGCGGCCGGGGAGCTGTTTTTT. Translating it yields CASSFDVAAGELFF.

V usage is TRBV11-2 and J usage is TRBJ2-7, with 7 bases fitting TRBD2. The CDR3 contains 15 residues. J lost 6 bases, V lost 8 bases, and 16 bases had no gene match. The V gene's germline CDR1 is SGHAT and CDR2 FQNNGV. The CDR3 nucleotides are TGTGCCAGCGTCTTGGAAAGCGGGGCCCTACGCGAGCAGTACTTC. This gives the protein CASVLESGALREQYF.

The V call is TRBV18, the J call TRBJ1-2, with 7 bases aligning to TRBD1. The CDR3 consists of 14 residues. With V trimmed by 2 bases and J by 3 bases, 3 bases remained unmatched. Germline CDR1 is KGHSH and CDR2 is LQKENI. The CDR3 reads CASSPDRAYYGYTF. DNA for the CDR3: TGTGCCAGCTCACCAGACAGGGCGTACTATGGCTACACCTTC.

The rearrangement uses TRBV7-9 and TRBJ1-6; weak D call: TRBD1 (6 bases). Deletions cut 5 bases from V and 4 bases from J, with 12 bases between. In germline, CDR1 is SEHNR, CDR2 FQNEAQ (reference sequence). This CDR3 spans 15 amino acids. This CDR3 is CASSTTQGYNSPLHF. CDR3 coding DNA: TGTGCCAGCAGCACCACCCAGGGGTATAATTCACCCCTCCACTTT. The variable domain in full, with the rest retrieved from reference TRBV7-9 and TRBJ1-6, is DTGVSQNPRHKITKRGQNVTFRCDPISEHNRLYWYRQTLGQGPEFLTYFQNEAQLEKSRLLSDRFSAERPKGSFSTLEIQRTEQGDSAMYLCASSTTQGYNSPLHFGNGTRLTVT.

The gene calls are TRBV27 and TRBJ2-1; weak D call: TRBD2 (7 bases). The V end lost 6 bases, the J end lost 3 bases, and 15 bases lay between the germline ends. CDR1 and CDR2 from the germline V gene are MNHEY and SMNVEV (reference sequence). The CDR3 is made up of 15 amino acids. The CDR3 loop reads CASSHLGGLYNEQFF. CDR3 sequence (DNA): TGTGCCAGCAGCCATCTCGGGGGGCTCTACAATGAGCAGTTCTTC.

The CDR3 DNA reads as TGTGCCAGCAGCCACCCTAGCGGGGGGGTTGTCTCCTACAATGAGCAGTTCTTC. It translates to CASSHPSGGVVSYNEQFF. The V gene is TRBV5-4, the J gene TRBJ2-1; 12 nucleotides align to TRBD2. V was pared by 4 bases and J by 0 bases, with 8 bases of the junction left unmatched. Germline lookup yields CDR1 SGHNT and CDR2 YYREEE (reference sequence). This CDR3 has 18 residues.

V usage is TRBV18 and J usage is TRBJ2-3, with TRBD1 matching 8 bases. With V trimmed by 2 bases and J by 4 bases, 8 bases remained unmatched. The CDR3 covers 16 residues. Germline CDR1 reads KGHSH; CDR2 reads LQKENI. CDR3 nucleotide sequence: TGTGCCAGCTCACCAGGGCCTGGACAGGGCGCAGATACGCAGTATTTT. As protein: CASSPGPGQGADTQYF.

The rearrangement links TRBV29-1 to TRBJ2-3; the D gene is possibly TRBD2 (6 bases). CDR3 size: 16 residues. V shed 6 bases and J shed 0 bases, with 19 bases lying between them. Germline lookup yields CDR1 SQVTM and CDR2 ANQGSEA. This CDR3 reads CSVRGEPTRSTDTQYF. CDR3 DNA: TGCAGCGTCCGCGGGGAGCCAACCCGAAGCACAGATACGCAGTATTTT.

V gene TRBV6-5 combines with J gene TRBJ2-2, with TRBD2 matching over 8 bases. V gave up 2 bases and J gave up 6 bases; unmatched junction bases: 5. CDR1 is MNHEY, CDR2 SVGAGI, per germline. The CDR3 totals 15 residues. The CDR3 protein is CASSYSGGRPGELFF. The CDR3 region has the DNA TGTGCCAGCAGTTACAGTGGCGGGAGGCCCGGGGAGCTGTTTTTT.

CDR3 loop: CASSLDARGTQYF. The CDR3 DNA sequence: TGTGCCAGCAGCTTAGACGCACGGGGGACCCAGTACTTC. This chain uses TRBV7-9 with TRBJ2-5; maybe TRBD2 (5 bases). With 1 base removed from V and 7 bases from J, the gap between germline ends came to 10 bases. The germline V gene encodes CDR1 SEHNR and CDR2 FQNEAQ (reference sequence). The length of the CDR3 is 13 residues.

This clone has a handful of counts. The V and J genes are TRBV20-1 and TRBJ2-7, with D unresolved. CDR3 length equals 11 residues. Germline CDR1 DFQATT, CDR2 SNEGSKA (reference sequence). The V end was cut by 5 bases, the J end by 3 bases, with 8 bases between. DNA for the CDR3: TGCAGTGCTTCGAACCACTACGAGCAGTACTTC. This gives the protein CSASNHYEQYF.

The chain has TRBV30 and TRBJ2-2; 7 bases are shared with TRBD1. This CDR3 region has 15 residues. Trimming removed 4 bases from V and 5 bases from J; junction bases left unmatched: 10. Germline CDR1 reads GTSNPN; CDR2 reads SVGIG (reference sequence). CDR3 residues: CAWTQGGAWTGELFF. The CDR3 DNA reads as TGTGCCTGGACCCAAGGGGGCGCTTGGACCGGGGAGCTGTTTTTT.

This clone was counted a single time. The rearrangement joins TRBV10-1 to TRBJ2-7; D unresolved. V was shortened by 1 base and J by 2 bases, with 9 bases between the two germline ends. Looked up from germline, CDR1 is WNHNN and CDR2 is SYGVQD (reference sequence). This CDR3 comprises 14 residues. This CDR3 is CASSEYSKPYEQYF. CDR3 nucleotide sequence: TGCGCCAGCAGTGAGTATAGCAAACCCTACGAGCAGTACTTC.